Listed below are T cell receptor beta chains from one sample, sequenced in a study of response to subunit inactivated influenza vaccine. MiXCR, applied by TCRdb to the RT-PCR reads, yields one record per CDR3 protein. Found here are about 520,000 distinct CDR3 sequences, around 7.7% of them singletons; the top ten hold less than 15%. The specimen was PBMCs from blood, collected less than 30 months after vaccination. The receptor set was obtained from a man aged 50 to 75 who received an inactivated influenza vaccine. CDR3s include the opening cysteine and the closing phenylalanine or tryptophan. The D gene is left open where the match is weak. A clone size is listed for some rows: how often the clone was seen (once, few, many), or a class if it is expanded.

>-|few|TRBJ1-4|TRBV4-2
TGTGCCAGCAGCCAAGAGAGCGGCAGGGGAGGGGAAAAACTGTTTTTT
CASSQESGRGGEKLFF
>TRBD2|many|TRBJ2-5|TRBV4-2
TGTGCCAGCAGCTCGGGCGGGGAGGGGCGAGAGACCCAGTACTTC
CASSSGGEGRETQYF
>-|few|TRBJ1-5|TRBV6-2/TRBV6-3
TGTGCCAGCTGGGGACCAAATAGCAATCAGCCCCAGCATTTT
CASWGPNSNQPQHF
>-|few|TRBJ2-3|TRBV6-1
TGTGCCAGCAGCCCCCGCGCGGGGAGTCCAAGCACAGATACGCAGTATTTT
CASSPRAGSPSTDTQYF
>TRBD1|many|TRBJ2-7|TRBV7-8
TGTGCCAGCAGCTTAGGTGGACAGGGGGCCTACGAGCAGTACTTC
CASSLGGQGAYEQYF
>TRBD1|few|TRBJ1-2|TRBV7-2
TGTGCCAGCAGCTTAAGGGGGACAGGGGGCGCCCGGGGCTACACCTTC
CASSLRGTGGARGYTF
>-|-|TRBJ1-4|TRBV15
TGTGCCACCAGCAAGGGGCGGGTTGAAAAACTGTTTTTT
CATSKGRVEKLFF
>TRBD2|few|TRBJ2-1|TRBV20-1
TGCAGTGCTAGTGCGCCGGGACTAGCGGCTTATTACTACAATGAGCAGTTCTTC
CSASAPGLAAYYYNEQFF
>-|many|TRBJ2-3|TRBV27
TGTGCCAGCAGGCCGATCATTTCCACAGATACGCAGTATTTT
CASRPIISTDTQYF
>TRBD2|few|TRBJ2-7|TRBV7-2
TGTGCCAGCAGCTCCGATAGCGGGGCAGCACGATACGAGCAGTACTTC
CASSSDSGAARYEQYF
>TRBD2|many|TRBJ2-3|TRBV20-1
TGCAGTGCTAGAACTGGGACTAGCGGATACACAGATACGCAGTATTTT
CSARTGTSGYTDTQYF
>-|-|TRBJ1-1|TRBV6-2/TRBV6-3
TGTGCCAGCAGTTATGCAGGTTGGAGGGCTGAAGCTTTCTTT
CASSYAGWRAEAFF
>-|many|TRBJ1-6|TRBV5-1
TGCGCCAGCAGCTTGATGGGAGAGGGTTTGTATTCACCCCTCCACTTT
CASSLMGEGLYSPLHF
>-|many|TRBJ2-7|TRBV7-2
TGTGCCAGCAGTACTCTAAGTTATCGGGAGCAGTACTTC
CASSTLSYREQYF
>TRBD2|-|TRBJ2-4|TRBV6-1
TGTGCCAGCAGTCCCCAGGGACTAGCGGTAGCCAAAAACATTCAGTACTTC
CASSPQGLAVAKNIQYF
>TRBD2|-|TRBJ2-1|TRBV7-9
TGTGCCAGCAGCGCCCACCTAGCGGGAGAAGTAAGCAATGAGCAGTTCTTC
CASSAHLAGEVSNEQFF
>-|many|TRBJ2-1|TRBV12-3/TRBV12-4
TGTGCCAGCAGTTTAAGGCCAGAATACAATGAGCAGTTCTTC
CASSLRPEYNEQFF
>-|-|TRBJ2-6|TRBV2
TGTGCCAGCAGACCGCAGGGGTCAGGGGCCAACGTCCTGACTTTC
CASRPQGSGANVLTF
>-|-|TRBJ2-4|TRBV21-1
TGTGCCAGCGCCCGGACAGGGAGACCCGCCAAAAACATTCAGTACTTC
CASARTGRPAKNIQYF
>TRBD1|-|TRBJ2-7|TRBV29-1
TGCAGCGTTGGGTACAGGGGCAGCGAGCAGTACTTC
CSVGYRGSEQYF
>-|-|TRBJ1-6|TRBV20-1
TGCAGTGCTGGGGACGGCCCCTATAATTCACCCCTCCACTTT
CSAGDGPYNSPLHF
>-|many|TRBJ2-1|TRBV7-2
TGTGCCAGCAGAATGGACAGAGGGGGCTACAATGAGCAGTTCTTC
CASRMDRGGYNEQFF
>TRBD1|-|TRBJ2-1|TRBV4-2
TGTGCCAGCAGCCAAGAAACCGGGACAGGGCAAAATGAGCAGTTCTTC
CASSQETGTGQNEQFF
>TRBD1|many|TRBJ1-2|TRBV5-1
TGCGCCAGCAGCCCTCCGGGACAGGTTTTCGGCTACACCTTC
CASSPPGQVFGYTF
>-|few|TRBJ1-1|TRBV23-1
TGCGCCAGCAGTTACAGGTTGAACACTGAAGCTTTCTTT
CASSYRLNTEAFF
>TRBD2|few|TRBJ2-2|TRBV4-1
TGCGCCAGCAGCCAAGCGGCTAGCGGGGGGGCGAACACCGGGGAGCTGTTTTTT
CASSQAASGGANTGELFF
>TRBD2|few|TRBJ2-2|TRBV28
TGTGCCAGCAGTGACGGACTAGCGGGACCTGGGTCCGGGGAGCTGTTTTTT
CASSDGLAGPGSGELFF